The 29 T cell receptor beta chains in this list originate from one sample, sequenced in a study of cytomegalovirus exposure and HLA in healthy donors. The PCR was carried out with 60 Vbeta primers and 13 Jbeta primers. The method was immunoSEQ multiplex PCR; TCRdb's version includes in-frame clones alone and lacks a portion of them. In the table there are 180,000 or so clones, 60% to 80% of which are singletons. The sequencing input was PBMCs. These receptors originate from a man aged 50 to 60 in good health and CMV-seropositive.

The chain couples TRBV7-6 to TRBJ2-4; D is possibly TRBD1 (6 bases). This CDR3 is built from 14 residues. V was shortened by 5 bases and J by 1 base, with 9 bases between the two germline ends. Germline CDR1 SGHVS, CDR2 FNYEAQ. CDR3 sequence reads: CASSPDRAKNIQYF. The CDR3 DNA reads as TGTGCCAGCAGCCCAGACAGGGCCAAAAACATTCAGTACTTC.

The DNA of the CDR3 is TGTGCCAGCAGTTATCCGGGGGTGGGCACTGAAGCTTTCTTT. It yields the protein CASSYPGVGTEAFF. The gene calls are TRBV28 and TRBJ1-1; a weak D match, TRBD1 (5 bases). CDR1 is MDHEN, CDR2 SYDVKM, per germline. This CDR3 spans 14 amino acids. V lost 4 bases to trimming and J lost 4 bases, with 13 bases between them.

The V call is TRBV28, the J call TRBJ2-1, with 13 nucleotides matching TRBD2. CDR1 is MDHEN and CDR2 is SYDVKM in the germline V gene. This CDR3 is 15 amino acids long. V gave up 6 bases and J gave up 9 bases; unmatched junction bases: 8. This CDR3 is CASSSTSGGAIEQFF. CDR3 in DNA: TGTGCCAGCAGCTCCACTAGCGGGGGGGCCATTGAGCAGTTCTTC.

The chain links TRBV7-9 to TRBJ1-1, with 7 positions matching TRBD1. V lost 4 bases and J lost 4; bases outside the gene matches: 6. CDR3 length equals 14 residues. CDR1 is SEHNR, CDR2 FQNEAQ, per germline (reference sequence). The CDR3 DNA reads TGTGCCAGCAGCTCTCAGGGGGGAATCACTGAAGCTTTCTTT. Amino acid sequence: CASSSQGGITEAFF.

This rearrangement joins TRBV7-9 to TRBJ1-3, with TRBD1 as a possible D gene (5 bases). V was pared by 0 bases and J by 1 base, with 10 bases between. The CDR3 contains 16 residues. Germline V lookup: CDR1 SEHNR, CDR2 FQNEAQ (reference sequence). CDR3 nucleotide sequence: TGTGCCAGCAGCTTAGCGGGGGAGGGTTCTGGAAACACCATATATTTT. Encoded protein: CASSLAGEGSGNTIYF.

CDR3 sequence (DNA): TGTGCCAGACAACCCGGGACAGGTCTGGCCAATGAGCAGTTCTTC. It yields the protein CARQPGTGLANEQFF. The chain joins TRBV30 to TRBJ2-1; 8 bases are a match to TRBD1. This CDR3 is built from 15 residues. V lost 8 bases, J lost 6 bases, and 15 bases stayed unmatched. Germline V gene lookup returns CDR1 GTSNPN and CDR2 SVGIG (reference sequence).

The chain employs TRBV11-2 and TRBJ1-6, with TRBD1 as a possible D gene (5 bases). Trimming cost V 5 bases and J 9 bases, with 17 bases left between them. Per germline, CDR1 SGHAT and CDR2 FQNNGV. The CDR3 runs 15 residues. CDR3 sequence reads: CASSPLAGTSSPLHF. The CDR3, as DNA: TGTGCCAGCAGCCCCCTCGCGGGGACTAGTTCACCCCTCCACTTT.

The CDR3 is CASSQTSGGVQETQYF. The CDR3 coding sequence is TGTGCCAGCAGTCAGACTAGCGGGGGGGTGCAAGAGACCCAGTACTTC. This rearrangement joins TRBV5-5 to TRBJ2-5; 14 bases are shared with TRBD2. The junction had 5 bases not matched to a gene; V was cut back by 5 bases and J by 2 bases. The germline CDR1 and CDR2 sequences are SGHKS and YYEKEE (reference sequence). The CDR3 has 16 residues.

This chain links TRBV5-1 with TRBJ1-3; weak D call: TRBD1 (6 bases). Looked up from germline, CDR1 is SGHRS and CDR2 is YFSETQ. There are 15 residues in the CDR3. V was trimmed by 4 bases and J by 4 bases, leaving 15 bases between them. The CDR3 spells CASSATGLAGNTIYF. CDR3 bases: TGCGCCAGCAGCGCTACAGGGTTAGCAGGAAACACCATATATTTT.

The chain recombines TRBV18 with TRBJ1-1, with D maybe TRBD1 (5 bases). The CDR3 runs 13 residues. V lost 2 bases and J lost 4, with 8 bases in between. Germline-derived CDR1 and CDR2 are KGHSH and LQKENI. The CDR3 nucleotides are TGTGCCAGCTCACCAGGGGGGACCACTGAAGCTTTCTTT. Protein: CASSPGGTTEAFF.

The chain couples TRBV7-2 to TRBJ1-1; possible D gene TRBD1, 5 bases. Germline CDR1 SGHTA, CDR2 FQGNSA. V was trimmed by 4 bases and J by 4 bases, leaving 13 bases between them. The CDR3 totals 14 residues. This CDR3 is CASSSSGGTTEAFF. As DNA, the CDR3 is TGTGCCAGCAGCTCCTCCGGGGGAACCACTGAAGCTTTCTTT.

This chain links TRBV6-1 with TRBJ2-7; TRBD1 matches at 9 bases. J lost 5 bases, V lost 4 bases, and 0 bases had no gene match. This CDR3 contains 12 residues. The V gene's germline CDR1 is MNHNS and CDR2 SASEGT. The CDR3 here is CASSGQGDEQYV. The CDR3 nucleotides read TGTGCCAGCAGTGGACAGGGGGACGAGCAGTACGTC.

The rearrangement uses TRBV6-5 and TRBJ1-4, with D unclear. The CDR3 totals 12 residues. The V gene lost 6 bases and the J gene lost 8 bases, with 10 bases spanning the gap. Germline CDR1 and CDR2: MNHEY and SVGAGI. The CDR3 sequence is CASRTGREKLFF. For the CDR3, the DNA is TGTGCCAGCAGGACGGGTCGAGAAAAACTGTTTTTT.

The chain joins TRBV9 to TRBJ1-3; no clear D. This CDR3 has 12 residues. Trimming removed 4 bases from V and 2 bases from J, with 4 bases in between. Germline lookup yields CDR1 SGDLS and CDR2 YYNGEE. CDR3 region: CASSRAGNTIYF. For the CDR3, the DNA is TGTGCCAGCAGCCGGGCTGGAAACACCATATATTTT.

The V and J genes are TRBV2 and TRBJ2-3; 7 bases match TRBD1. This CDR3 comprises 15 residues. The V segment lost 6 bases and the J segment 2 bases; nucleotides outside the gene matches: 8. Germline V lookup: CDR1 SNHLY, CDR2 FYNNEI. Here the CDR3 reads CASSSGTVATDTQYF. CDR3 DNA: TGTGCCAGCAGCTCCGGGACAGTTGCCACAGATACGCAGTATTTT.

The chain combines TRBV2 with TRBJ1-2; D is unclear. Germline V gene data show CDR1 as SNHLY and CDR2 as FYNNEI. This CDR3 region has 13 residues. Between the trimmed V and J ends, which lost 4 bases and 8 bases, there was a span of 14 bases. Here the CDR3 DNA reads TGTGCCAGCAGTGTTTACGGGGTCGAGGGCTACACCTTC. This encodes CASSVYGVEGYTF.

This sequence joins TRBV4-1 and TRBJ1-2; TRBD1 is a possible D gene (5 bases). Trimming removed 0 bases from V and 6 bases from J, with 17 bases in between. The CDR3 has 16 residues. Germline CDR1 MGHRA, CDR2 YSYEKL. The CDR3 region has the DNA TGCGCCAGCAGCCAAGATAGGGGCAGGGCTACTAATGGCTACACCTTC. It yields the protein CASSQDRGRATNGYTF.

Details on this clone: Other DNA sequences in the same sample also yield this CDR3. The chain joins TRBV4-1 to TRBJ2-5; 10 positions match TRBD1. V lost 2 bases to trimming and J lost 1 base; unmatched junction nucleotides: 4. This CDR3 region has 16 residues. Germline values: CDR1 MGHRA, CDR2 YSYEKL. The chain's CDR3 is CASSQPDRGVQETQYF. CDR3 bases: TGCGCCAGCAGCCAACCGGACAGGGGGGTCCAAGAGACCCAGTACTTC.

This sequence joins TRBV7-2 and TRBJ2-2; D not certain. Trimming took off 0 bases at V and 2 bases at J, with 10 bases between the two ends. Per the germline V gene, CDR1 is SGHTA and CDR2 is FQGNSA. The CDR3 is 16 amino acids. CDR3 coding DNA: TGTGCCAGCAGCTTAGCTTGGGCCATAAACACCGGGGAGCTGTTTTTT. This translates into CASSLAWAINTGELFF.

This CDR3 reads CASSLASGVDTQYF. Written as DNA, the CDR3 is TGCGCCAGCAGCTTGGCCAGCGGGGTAGATACGCAGTATTTT. The chain combines TRBV5-1 with TRBJ2-3; 7 bases match TRBD2. CDR1 is SGHRS, CDR2 YFSETQ, per germline. Germline trimming cut 0 bases from V and 5 bases from J; bases unmatched to any gene: 3. This CDR3 spans 14 amino acids.

This clone was seen just once. The chain joins TRBV10-3 to TRBJ2-5, with D maybe TRBD1 (5 bases). Trimming took off 2 bases at V and 3 bases at J, with 7 bases between the two ends. The CDR3 has 13 amino acids. Germline values: CDR1 ENHRY, CDR2 SYGVKD. The CDR3 here is CAISEATEETQYF. CDR3 in DNA: TGTGCCATCAGTGAGGCGACAGAAGAGACCCAGTACTTC.

The J gene is TRBJ2-6, the V gene TRBV5-1, with 8 bases identical to TRBD1. The length of the CDR3 is 17 residues. The germline gives CDR1 SGHRS, CDR2 YFSETQ. The V segment lost 0 bases and the J segment 3 bases; nucleotides outside the gene matches: 5. In nucleotides, the CDR3 is TGCGCCAGCAGCTTGGGGCAGGGGGCGCTTGGGGCCAACGTCCTGACTTTC. This translates into CASSLGQGALGANVLTF.

This clone occurred once. This sequence joins TRBV5-1 and TRBJ1-6; D gene ambiguous. CDR1 is SGHRS and CDR2 is YFSETQ in the germline V gene. V lost 0 bases and J 5 bases, leaving 9 bases between the germline ends. The length of the CDR3 is 15 residues. CDR3 bases: TGCGCCAGCAGCTTGGATCGGGTAGATAATTCACCCCTCCACTTT. Translation gives CASSLDRVDNSPLHF.

V and J are TRBV28 and TRBJ1-4; D remains unclear. The CDR3 is 15 residues long. The V gene's germline CDR1 is MDHEN and CDR2 SYDVKM. V shed 6 bases and J shed 8 bases, with 19 bases lying between them. CDR3 loop: CASRVLSGYGEKLFF. CDR3 coding DNA: TGTGCCAGCAGAGTTTTATCGGGGTATGGAGAAAAACTGTTTTTT.

This clone was seen only a few times. This chain links TRBV5-1 with TRBJ1-4; the match to TRBD1 covers 7 bases. J gave up 8 bases and V 3 bases, and 7 bases lay outside the gene matches. The CDR3 runs 14 residues. Germline-derived CDR1 and CDR2 are SGHRS and YFSETQ. This CDR3 reads CASSSSTGWEKLFF. The DNA of the CDR3 is TGCGCCAGCAGCTCTTCGACAGGGTGGGAAAAACTGTTTTTT.

The chain combines TRBV5-6 with TRBJ1-2; 8 bases agree with TRBD1. Germline V gene data show CDR1 as SGHDT and CDR2 as YYEEEE. This CDR3 is 15 amino acids long. V was clipped by 2 bases and J by 8 bases; unmatched bases: 11. The CDR3 region is CASSFLVAGGEGYTF. The CDR3 nucleotides read TGTGCCAGCAGCTTCCTTGTGGCAGGGGGCGAGGGCTACACCTTC.

This clone was recorded only once. The chain uses TRBV5-6 and TRBJ2-4, with D maybe TRBD2 (6 bases). Trimming took off 2 bases at V and 3 bases at J, with 15 bases between the two ends. The CDR3 totals 16 residues. Germline lookup yields CDR1 SGHDT and CDR2 YYEEEE. CDR3 sequence reads: CASSFQLLAGKNIQYF. The CDR3 nucleotides are TGTGCCAGCAGCTTTCAATTACTAGCTGGCAAAAACATTCAGTACTTC.

This clone was detected a few times. This chain joins TRBV18 and TRBJ1-1; 8 bases agree with TRBD1. CDR1 and CDR2 (germline): KGHSH, LQKENI. The CDR3 contains 17 residues. The V segment lost 2 bases and the J segment 0 bases; nucleotides outside the gene matches: 8. In DNA, the CDR3 is TGTGCCAGCTCACCATTAGGACAGGGTCGTTTGAACACTGAAGCTTTCTTT. Amino acid sequence: CASSPLGQGRLNTEAFF.

The V call is TRBV28, the J call TRBJ2-3, with no clear D. The CDR3 length is 15 residues. Between the trimmed V and J ends, which lost 6 bases and 1 base, there was a span of 14 bases. Germline-derived CDR1 and CDR2 are MDHEN and SYDVKM. The CDR3 sequence is CASRLEPMGTDTQYF. In nucleotides, the CDR3 is TGTGCCAGCAGACTCGAGCCCATGGGCACAGATACGCAGTATTTT.